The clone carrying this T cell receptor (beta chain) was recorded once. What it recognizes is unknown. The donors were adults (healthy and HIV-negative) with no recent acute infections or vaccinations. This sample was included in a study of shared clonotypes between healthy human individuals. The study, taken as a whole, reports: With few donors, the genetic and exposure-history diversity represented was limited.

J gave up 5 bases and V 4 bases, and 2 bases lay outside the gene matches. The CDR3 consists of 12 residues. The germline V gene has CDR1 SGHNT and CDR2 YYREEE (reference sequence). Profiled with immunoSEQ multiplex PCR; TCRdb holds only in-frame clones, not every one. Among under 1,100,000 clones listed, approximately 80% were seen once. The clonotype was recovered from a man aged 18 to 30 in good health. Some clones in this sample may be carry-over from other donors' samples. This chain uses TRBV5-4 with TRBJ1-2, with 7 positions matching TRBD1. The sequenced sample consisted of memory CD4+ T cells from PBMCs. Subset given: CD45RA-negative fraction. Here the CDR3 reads CASSRTGYGYTF. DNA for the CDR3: TGTGCCAGCAGCAGGACAGGATATGGCTACACCTTC.